This entry features one T cell receptor (beta chain) sequence. This sample was included in a study of CD8 T cells in Susac syndrome. V was pared by 7 bases and J by 1 base, with 13 bases between. The CDR3 runs 13 residues. Germline V lookup: CDR1 SQVTM, CDR2 ANQGSEA. With random hexamers, roughly 0.45 to 1 ug RNA was reverse transcribed. TCRdb itself ran the immunoSEQ multiplex PCR reads through MiXCR, one entry per CDR3 protein. The data show about 150,000 distinct CDR3 sequences, over 95% seen once. This chain joins TRBV29-1 and TRBJ1-1, with no clear D. The sequence came from a human donor with multiple sclerosis. Sequenced: CD8+ T cells from PBMCs. The CDR3 region is CSASTGQNTEAFF. The CDR3 bases are TGCAGCGCCTCCACGGGTCAGAACACTGAAGCTTTCTTT.